The rows below give T cell receptor beta chains drawn from one sample of a study of shared T cell receptors in the human thymus. TCRdb's copy holds only in-frame clones and misses some; the assay was immunoSEQ multiplex PCR. Among about 660,000 clones listed, around 87% were seen once. The data were also submitted as part of a second study, on human thymus T cells.

The sequenced material came from thymocytes. The receptors derive from a boy under two years old with a congenital heart defect. Each CDR3 is given with its conserved first and last residue. Each record gives: D gene, J gene, V gene, CDR3 protein, CDR3 DNA. A D gene is named only where the DNA matches it firmly.

NA,TRBJ1-2,TRBV6-5,CASSFQFVGGYGYTF,TGTGCCAGCAGCTTCCAATTCGTAGGCGGCTATGGCTACACCTTC
TRBD1,TRBJ1-3,TRBV6-5,CASSYWRDRGPCTIYF,TGTGCCAGCAGTTACTGGCGGGACAGGGGGCCCTGTACCATATATTTT
NA,TRBJ2-1,TRBV28,CASSPYCVYYNEQFF,TGTGCCAGCAGCCCCTACTGTGTTTATTACAATGAGCAGTTCTTC
NA,TRBJ1-1,TRBV11-2,CASSLDWAAEAFF,TGTGCCAGCAGCTTAGATTGGGCAGCTGAAGCTTTCTTT
NA,TRBJ1-4,TRBV25-1,CASSDSVFPGKLFF,TGTGCCAGCAGTGACAGTGTATTTCCGGGAAAACTGTTTTTT
TRBD1,TRBJ2-7,TRBV7-6,CASSLSRQGRKPEQYF,TGTGCCAGCAGCTTATCAAGACAGGGAAGGAAACCCGAGCAGTACTTC
NA,TRBJ2-1,TRBV9,CASSPNPGITNNEQFF,TGTGCCAGCAGCCCAAACCCCGGGATCACTAACAATGAGCAGTTCTTC
TRBD1,TRBJ2-6,TRBV30,CAWSGTGVSSGANVLTF,TGTGCCTGGAGTGGGACAGGGGTCTCGTCTGGGGCCAACGTCCTGACTTTC
NA,TRBJ2-5,TRBV2,CASSGLGEGQETQYF,TGTGCCAGCAGTGGACTAGGTGAGGGGCAAGAGACCCAGTACTTC
TRBD2,TRBJ2-1,TRBV7-2,CASSFSRLAGNNEQFF,TGTGCCAGCAGCTTTTCCAGACTAGCGGGGAACAATGAGCAGTTCTTC
NA,TRBJ1-1,TRBV7-2,CASSTDRRLFTEAFF,TGTGCCAGCAGCACGGACAGAAGGTTGTTCACTGAAGCTTTCTTT
NA,TRBJ1-6,TRBV5-4,CASSLQNRVYNSPLHF,TGTGCCAGCAGTTTACAAAACAGGGTTTATAATTCACCCCTCCACTTT
NA,TRBJ2-2,TRBV5-1,CASSFSLTPGGNGGELFF,TGCGCCAGCAGCTTTTCCCTTACACCCGGGGGAAATGGAGGGGAGCTGTTTTTT
TRBD2,TRBJ2-3,TRBV14,CASSQDETSGSTDTQYF,TGTGCCAGCAGCCAAGATGAAACTAGCGGGAGCACAGATACGCAGTATTTT
TRBD2,TRBJ2-3,TRBV6-6,CASSRGLADSTDTQYF,TGTGCCAGCAGTCGAGGACTAGCGGACAGCACAGATACGCAGTATTTT
NA,TRBJ2-3,TRBV27,CASSLNSRPDTQYF,TGTGCCAGCAGTTTAAACAGTCGCCCTGATACGCAGTATTTT
TRBD1,TRBJ2-7,TRBV27,CASSMGQAYGQYF,TGTGCCAGCAGCATGGGACAGGCCTACGGGCAGTACTTC
TRBD2,TRBJ2-5,TRBV5-4,CASSFDPNIAGTLQETQYF,TGTGCCAGCAGCTTTGACCCAAATATAGCGGGAACCCTTCAAGAGACCCAGTACTTC
TRBD1,TRBJ2-1,TRBV5-1,CASSQDRAPLNEQFF,TGCGCCAGCAGCCAGGACAGGGCCCCTCTCAATGAGCAGTTCTTC
TRBD2,TRBJ2-1,TRBV27,CASSFRTSGPNEQFF,TGTGCCAGCAGTTTTAGGACTAGCGGACCTAATGAGCAGTTCTTC
TRBD1,TRBJ1-1,TRBV6-5,CASRGRTGGVTEAFF,TGTGCCAGCAGGGGGAGGACAGGGGGCGTTACTGAAGCTTTCTTT
NA,TRBJ1-1,TRBV6-1,CASSEGTTTEAFF,TGTGCCAGCAGTGAAGGGACAACTACTGAAGCTTTCTTT